A single sample gave rise to the 28 T cell receptor beta chains below, sequenced in a study of CD8 T cells in Susac syndrome. RNA totalling roughly 0.45 to 1 ug underwent reverse transcription with random hexamers. TCRdb reanalysed the immunoSEQ multiplex PCR reads using MiXCR and keeps one entry per CDR3 protein. The table has over 100,000 distinct CDR3 sequences, 85% to 95% seen once. Sample: CD8+ T cells from PBMCs. The receptors come from a human donor with Susac syndrome.

The chain recombines TRBV15 with TRBJ2-7, with a possible D match to TRBD1 (6 bases). Germline-derived CDR1 and CDR2 are LNHNV and YYDKDF (reference sequence). The CDR3 extends over 13 amino acids. V shed 5 bases and J shed 0 bases, with 8 bases lying between them. CDR3 sequence reads: CATSGGFSYEQYF. Here the CDR3 DNA reads TGTGCCACCAGCGGGGGCTTCTCCTACGAGCAGTACTTC.

V and J are TRBV29-1 and TRBJ1-1; the D is unclear. The CDR3 consists of 10 residues. Germline values: CDR1 SQVTM, CDR2 ANQGSEA. Trimming pared 7 bases from V and 2 bases from J, leaving 5 bases between. For the CDR3, the DNA is TGCAGCGCCTTCAACACTGAAGCTTTCTTT. This gives the protein CSAFNTEAFF.

The J gene is TRBJ2-1, the V gene TRBV13; D gene uncertain. This CDR3 spans 12 amino acids. Germline CDR1 and CDR2: PRHDT and FYEKMQ (reference sequence). Deletions cut 5 bases from V and 6 bases from J, with 8 bases between. CDR3 residues: CASSTSGNEQFF. The CDR3 DNA reads TGTGCCAGCAGCACATCGGGCAATGAGCAGTTCTTC.

The chain carries TRBV5-6 and TRBJ1-2; TRBD1 is a possible D gene (6 bases). Looked up from germline, CDR1 is SGHDT and CDR2 is YYEEEE. Trimming removed 5 bases from V and 6 bases from J, with 14 bases in between. The CDR3 extends over 13 amino acids. The CDR3, as DNA: TGTGCCAGCAGGTTACAGGGATCGAATGGCTACACCTTC. This gives the protein CASRLQGSNGYTF. The whole variable domain, filled in from reference TRBV5-6 and TRBJ1-2, reads DAGVTQSPTHLIKTRGQQVTLRCSPKSGHDTVSWYQQALGQGPQFIFQYYEEEERQRGNFPDRFSGHQFPNYSSELNVNALLLGDSALYLCASRLQGSNGYTFGSGTRLTVV.

The genes are TRBV7-8 and TRBJ2-2; perhaps D is TRBD1 or TRBD2 (6 bases each). Between the trimmed V and J ends, which lost 0 bases and 6 bases, there was a span of 17 bases. CDR3 length: 17 amino acids. Germline loops: CDR1 SGHVS, CDR2 FQNEAQ. The CDR3 nucleotides read TGTGCCAGCAGCTTAGCGGGGGGCCGCATCTTAGCCGGGGAGCTGTTTTTT. Amino acid sequence: CASSLAGGRILAGELFF.

This clonotype has a single count. This sequence joins TRBV12-3 or TRBV12-4 and TRBJ2-7; D remains ambiguous. Deletions cut 7 bases from V and 5 bases from J, with 18 bases between. This CDR3 contains 14 residues. CDR3 sequence reads: CASTLAGGGNEQYF. CDR3 nucleotide sequence: TGTGCCAGCACCCTGGCCGGTGGTGGGAACGAGCAGTACTTC.

V and J are TRBV4-3 and TRBJ2-5; 13 positions agree with TRBD2. V was pared by 0 bases and J by 4 bases, with 5 bases of the junction left unmatched. Germline-derived CDR1 and CDR2 are LGHNA and YSLEER. The length of the CDR3 is 17 residues. The CDR3 sequence: CASSQDGLAGEGETQYF. The CDR3, as DNA: TGCGCCAGCAGCCAAGACGGACTAGCGGGGGAGGGAGAGACCCAGTACTTC.

The rearrangement joins TRBV19 to TRBJ2-5; 7 positions agree with TRBD1. Trimming cost V 4 bases and J 4 bases; bases outside gene matches: 6. The CDR3 sequence is 14 residues long. Germline-derived CDR1 and CDR2 are LNHDA and SQIVND (reference sequence). DNA of the CDR3: TGTGCCAGTAGTACAAGGACAGGAAGAGAGACCCAGTACTTC. Translation gives CASSTRTGRETQYF. Supplemented by reference TRBV19 and TRBJ2-5, the full variable domain reads DGGITQSPKYLFRKEGQNVTLSCEQNLNHDAMYWYRQDPGQGLRLIYYSQIVNDFQKGDIAEGYSVSREKKESFPLTVTSAQKNPTAFYLCASSTRTGRETQYFGPGTRLLVL.

The chain joins TRBV2 to TRBJ2-3; possibly TRBD1 for D (6 bases). This CDR3 has 13 amino acids. From germline, CDR1 is SNHLY and CDR2 FYNNEI. V was clipped by 10 bases and J by 6 bases, with 17 bases between them. The CDR3 loop is CAITEGGSDTQYF. DNA for the CDR3: TGTGCCATCACGGAAGGGGGATCGGATACGCAGTATTTT.

This chain uses TRBV4-2 with TRBJ2-1, with TRBD2 identical over 8 bases. The germline V gene has CDR1 LGHNA and CDR2 YNFKEQ. The CDR3 totals 18 residues. The V and J ends lost 0 bases and 4 bases, in that order; junction bases with no gene match: 11. CDR3 nucleotides: TGTGCCAGCAGCCAAGAAACGGTAGCGGGGTCGCGATACAATGAGCAGTTCTTC. Translation: CASSQETVAGSRYNEQFF.

In this sample, this clonotype turned up once. CDR3 sequence: CATSGGFSGANVLTF. CDR3 in DNA: TGTGCCACCTCCGGGGGATTCTCTGGGGCCAACGTCCTGACTTTC. The V and J genes are TRBV15 and TRBJ2-6, with a weak D call TRBD2 (6 bases). This CDR3 region has 15 residues. V dropped 8 bases and J dropped 0 bases, with 11 bases sitting between them. Germline V gene data show CDR1 as LNHNV and CDR2 as YYDKDF (reference sequence).

This rearrangement joins TRBV20-1 to TRBJ1-2; D is uncertain. The V end was cut by 6 bases, the J end by 7 bases, with 15 bases between. The CDR3 runs to 12 residues. CDR1 DFQATT and CDR2 SNEGSKA come from the germline V gene (reference sequence). The CDR3 nucleotides read TGCAGTGCCCCCTCTCCGGAACCTGGCTACACCTTC. Amino acids: CSAPSPEPGYTF.

The V gene is TRBV5-4, the J gene TRBJ1-6; 7 nucleotides agree with TRBD1. The J segment lost 8 bases and the V segment lost 4 bases, leaving 6 bases of the junction unmatched. The germline V gene has CDR1 SGHNT and CDR2 YYREEE (reference sequence). The CDR3 spans 14 residues. The CDR3 DNA reads TGTGCCAGCAGCCGACAGGGAGAGGATTCACCCCTCCACTTT. It yields the protein CASSRQGEDSPLHF.

The rearrangement joins TRBV29-1 to TRBJ2-7, with TRBD1 matching over 8 bases. The V segment lost 7 bases and the J segment 0 bases; nucleotides outside the gene matches: 5. In germline, CDR1 is SQVTM, CDR2 ANQGSEA. The CDR3 is made up of 13 amino acids. The CDR3 nucleotides are TGCAGCGCGGAGGGACAGGCCTCCTACGAGCAGTACTTC. The encoded protein is CSAEGQASYEQYF.

This clonotype occurred once. The CDR3 loop is CASSPDTHEQYF. CDR3 DNA sequence: TGTGCCAGCAGCCCGGACACACACGAGCAGTACTTC. The chain employs TRBV11-2 and TRBJ2-7; D possibly corresponds to TRBD1 (5 bases). The germline gives CDR1 SGHAT, CDR2 FQNNGV. The CDR3 is 12 amino acids. V shed 5 bases and J shed 5 bases, with 10 bases lying between them.

This chain uses TRBV10-3 with TRBJ2-1; 9 bases match TRBD2. There are 13 residues in the CDR3. From germline, CDR1 is ENHRY and CDR2 SYGVKD. Losses at the gene ends were 10 bases for V and 6 bases for J; bases not matched to a gene: 7. The CDR3 DNA reads TGTGCCAGTGGGCAGCGGGGGGCCAATGAGCAGTTCTTC. Protein product: CASGQRGANEQFF.

This chain uses TRBV20-1 with TRBJ2-5, with unresolved D. The CDR3 runs 13 residues. The germline V and J ends were trimmed by 2 bases and 2 bases, with 9 bases remaining between them. Per germline, CDR1 DFQATT and CDR2 SNEGSKA (reference sequence). CDR3 in DNA: TGCAGTGCTAGATCTGCGGAACAAGAGACCCAGTACTTC. It specifies CSARSAEQETQYF.

The chain employs TRBV3-1 and TRBJ1-2; the match to TRBD1 covers 7 bases. There are 17 residues in the CDR3. Germline CDR1 reads LGHDT; CDR2 reads YNNKEL (reference sequence). V lost 1 base, J lost 7 bases, and 15 bases stayed unmatched. The CDR3: CASSQAPLQGGRSGYTF. CDR3 in DNA: TGTGCCAGCAGCCAAGCCCCCCTTCAGGGGGGGAGAAGTGGCTACACCTTC.

The V gene is TRBV25-1, the J gene TRBJ1-1, with D perhaps matching TRBD1 (5 bases). Germline CDR1 is MGHDK and CDR2 is SYGVNS. V was pared by 6 bases and J by 1 base, with 9 bases between. The CDR3 has 13 residues. The CDR3 sequence is CASSPGANTEAFF. CDR3 in DNA: TGTGCCAGCAGCCCTGGGGCGAACACTGAAGCTTTCTTT.

The chain carries TRBV30 and TRBJ1-1; D not resolved. V lost 0 bases to trimming and J lost 8 bases, with 7 bases between them. Germline loops: CDR1 GTSNPN, CDR2 SVGIG (reference sequence). The CDR3 loop spans 11 amino acids. The CDR3 spells CAWSVGNEAFF. DNA of the CDR3: TGTGCCTGGAGTGTGGGAAACGAAGCTTTCTTT.

The chain couples TRBV29-1 to TRBJ2-1; tentative D call: TRBD2 (6 bases). Looked up from germline, CDR1 is SQVTM and CDR2 is ANQGSEA. V was shortened by 0 bases and J by 5 bases, with 20 bases between the two germline ends. This CDR3 region has 17 residues. The CDR3 loop reads CSVEDAGPTPGHNEQFF. DNA of the CDR3: TGCAGCGTTGAAGATGCGGGACCTACGCCTGGACACAATGAGCAGTTCTTC.

The chain couples TRBV7-8 to TRBJ2-2, with a tentative D call TRBD1 (6 bases). This CDR3 comprises 15 residues. Trimming shortened V by 2 bases and J by 5 bases, and 12 bases separated the two germline ends. Germline V gene sequence: CDR1 SGHVS, CDR2 FQNEAQ. CDR3 DNA: TGTGCCAGCAGCTTAAAAGGGGGATGGACCGGGGAGCTGTTTTTT. The encoded protein is CASSLKGGWTGELFF.

The gene calls are TRBV7-9 and TRBJ2-1; D may be TRBD2 (7 bases). Germline V gene lookup returns CDR1 SEHNR and CDR2 FQNEAQ (reference sequence). V was cut by 5 bases and J by 5 bases, with 16 bases left in between. This CDR3 comprises 15 residues. The DNA of the CDR3 is TGTGCCAGCAGCGCCAACCGGGGGGCACACAATGAGCAGTTCTTC. Protein: CASSANRGAHNEQFF.

The chain employs TRBV25-1 and TRBJ1-6; possibly TRBD1 for D (6 bases). Per the germline V gene, CDR1 is MGHDK and CDR2 is SYGVNS. There are 14 residues in the CDR3. V was shortened by 4 bases and J by 7 bases, with 11 bases between the two germline ends. The CDR3 region is CASSVQGWNSPLHF. Written as DNA, the CDR3 is TGTGCCAGCAGTGTGCAGGGGTGGAATTCACCCCTCCACTTT.

The V and J genes are TRBV10-3 and TRBJ1-1, with D maybe TRBD1 (5 bases). CDR3 length: 12 residues. Between the trimmed V and J ends, which lost 9 bases and 1 base, there was a span of 9 bases. The germline gives CDR1 ENHRY, CDR2 SYGVKD. In DNA form, the CDR3 reads TGTGCCATGGGGAGGGGGAACACTGAAGCTTTCTTT. Translated: CAMGRGNTEAFF.

The CDR3 sequence: CASSLRGTAENEQYF. The CDR3 bases are TGTGCCAGCTCACTGAGGGGGACTGCTGAAAACGAGCAGTACTTC. The chain joins TRBV18 to TRBJ2-7; D could derive from TRBD1 or TRBD2 (6 bases each). V was shortened by 4 bases and J by 5 bases, with 18 bases between the two germline ends. Germline V CDR1 and CDR2: KGHSH, LQKENI. The CDR3 contains 15 residues.

V gene TRBV18 combines with J gene TRBJ2-2; D gene ambiguous. The V gene's germline CDR1 is KGHSH and CDR2 LQKENI. V lost 0 bases to trimming and J lost 1 base, with 9 bases between them. The CDR3 is 16 amino acids. The CDR3, as DNA: TGTGCCAGCTCACCACCGGATACTTTGAACACCGGGGAGCTGTTTTTT. Its protein product is CASSPPDTLNTGELFF.

Remarks on this clonotype: The junction shows a germline mismatch at one end, possibly a read error. The V call is TRBV7-7, the J call TRBJ2-5; either TRBD1 or TRBD2 may fit D (5 bases each). Germline CDR1 SSHAT, CDR2 FNYEAQ (reference sequence). CDR3 length: 15 residues. The CDR3 coding sequence is TGTGCTAGCAGCGTGGGACGCAGCCCACGAGAGACCCAGTACTTC. Translating gives CASSVGRSPRETQYF.